This T cell receptor (beta chain) originates from a study of neoadjuvant nivolumab and ipilimumab in lung cancer. Overall study findings and caveats: Resected tumors had greater TCR richness and clonality than uninvolved lung. Only two of four nivolumab-treated tumors gained richness and clonality by surgery. A small number of samples were TCR sequenced.

The trim removed 5 bases at V and 3 bases at J, leaving 4 bases unmatched. Per germline, CDR1 SQVTM and CDR2 ANQGSEA. The CDR3 has 13 amino acids. Data came from immunoSEQ multiplex PCR; TCRdb stores just in-frame clones and leaves some out. The sample carries 26,000 or so clones, about 85% recorded once. In this sample, this clone turned up a few times. Its antigen remains unidentified. This TCR came from an adult with non-small cell lung cancer. The sequencing used peripheral blood, collected before neoadjuvant nivolumab, alone or with ipilimumab. This sequence joins TRBV29-1 and TRBJ2-1; 7 bases fit TRBD1. The CDR3 region has the DNA TGCAGCGTTCGGCAGGGGGACTACAATGAGCAGTTCTTC. Translation: CSVRQGDYNEQFF.